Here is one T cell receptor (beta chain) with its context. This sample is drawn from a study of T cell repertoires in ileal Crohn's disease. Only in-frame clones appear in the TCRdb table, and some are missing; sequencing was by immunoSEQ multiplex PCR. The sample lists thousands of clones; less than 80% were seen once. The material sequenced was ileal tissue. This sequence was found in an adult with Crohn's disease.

Here the CDR3 DNA reads TGCGCCAGCAGCTCTTTCCAAGGGGCTCCTATCAGCTACACCTTC. The encoded protein is CASSSFQGAPISYTF. V gene TRBV5-1 combines with J gene TRBJ1-2; D is perhaps TRBD1 (5 bases). The CDR3 has 15 amino acids. Germline-derived CDR1 and CDR2 are SGHRS and YFSETQ. Deletions cut 3 bases from V and 9 bases from J, with 21 bases between.